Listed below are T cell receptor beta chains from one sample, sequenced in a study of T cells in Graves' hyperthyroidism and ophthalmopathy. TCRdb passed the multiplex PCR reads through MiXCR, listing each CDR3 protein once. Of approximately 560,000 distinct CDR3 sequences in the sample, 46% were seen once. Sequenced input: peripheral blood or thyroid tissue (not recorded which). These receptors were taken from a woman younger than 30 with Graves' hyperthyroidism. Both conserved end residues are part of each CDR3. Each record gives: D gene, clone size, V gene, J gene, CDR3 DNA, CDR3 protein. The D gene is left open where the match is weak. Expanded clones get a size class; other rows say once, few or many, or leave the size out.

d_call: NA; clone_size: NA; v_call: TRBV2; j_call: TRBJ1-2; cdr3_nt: TGTGCCAGCAGGAGACCGGGGGGTAGTGGCTACACCTTC; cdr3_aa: CASRRPGGSGYTF
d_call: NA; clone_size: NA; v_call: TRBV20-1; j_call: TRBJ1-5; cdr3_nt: TGCAGTGCTAGAGACCTTTACAGGGATCAGCCCCAGCATTTT; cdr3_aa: CSARDLYRDQPQHF
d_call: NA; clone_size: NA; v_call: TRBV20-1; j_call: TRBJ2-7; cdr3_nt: TGCAGTGCTAGAAGCAGTTACTCCTACGAGCAGTACTTC; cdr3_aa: CSARSSYSYEQYF
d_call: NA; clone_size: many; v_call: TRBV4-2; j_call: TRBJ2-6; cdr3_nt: TGTGCCAGCAGCCAAAGGGGGTCTGGGGCCAACGTCCTGACTTTC; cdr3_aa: CASSQRGSGANVLTF
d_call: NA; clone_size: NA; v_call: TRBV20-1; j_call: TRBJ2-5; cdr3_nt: TGCAGTGCTAGAGCGGTGGGGGAAGAGACCCAGTACTTC; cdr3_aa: CSARAVGEETQYF
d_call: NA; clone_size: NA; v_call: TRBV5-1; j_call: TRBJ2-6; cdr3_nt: TGCACCACGCGTAGCTCTGGGGCCAACGTCCTGACTTTC; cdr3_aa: CTTRSSGANVLTF
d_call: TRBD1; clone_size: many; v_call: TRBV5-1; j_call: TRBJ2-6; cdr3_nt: TGCGCCAGCAGCTGGACAGGGGAGGCCAACGTCCTGACTTTC; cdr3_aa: CASSWTGEANVLTF
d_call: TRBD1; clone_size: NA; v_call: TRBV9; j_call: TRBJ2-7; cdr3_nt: TGTGCCAGCGTCTATGGGGACAGATCCTCCTACGAGCAGTACTTC; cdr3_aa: CASVYGDRSSYEQYF
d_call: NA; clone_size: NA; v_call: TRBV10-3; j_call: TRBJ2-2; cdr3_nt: TGTGCCACCAGTGCCCTCAACGGCGGGGAGCTGTTTTTT; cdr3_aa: CATSALNGGELFF
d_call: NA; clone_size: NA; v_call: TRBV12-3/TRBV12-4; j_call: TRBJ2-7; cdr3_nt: TGTGCCAGCATCCTGAGTGGGGCCGGGGAGCAGTACTTC; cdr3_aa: CASILSGAGEQYF
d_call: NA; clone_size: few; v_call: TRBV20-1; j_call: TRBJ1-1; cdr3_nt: TGCAGTGCTAGAGAAGGACGGGCTGGGGGGAAAGCTTTCTTT; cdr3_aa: CSAREGRAGGKAFF
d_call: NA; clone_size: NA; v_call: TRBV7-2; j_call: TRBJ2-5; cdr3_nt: TGTGCCAGCAGCCTCCACAGGGCGTTTGATGAGACCCAGTACTTC; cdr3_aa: CASSLHRAFDETQYF
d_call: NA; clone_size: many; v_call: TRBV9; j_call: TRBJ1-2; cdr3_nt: TGTGCCAGCAGCATACCGGGAAGGCACTATGGCTACACCTTC; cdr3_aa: CASSIPGRHYGYTF